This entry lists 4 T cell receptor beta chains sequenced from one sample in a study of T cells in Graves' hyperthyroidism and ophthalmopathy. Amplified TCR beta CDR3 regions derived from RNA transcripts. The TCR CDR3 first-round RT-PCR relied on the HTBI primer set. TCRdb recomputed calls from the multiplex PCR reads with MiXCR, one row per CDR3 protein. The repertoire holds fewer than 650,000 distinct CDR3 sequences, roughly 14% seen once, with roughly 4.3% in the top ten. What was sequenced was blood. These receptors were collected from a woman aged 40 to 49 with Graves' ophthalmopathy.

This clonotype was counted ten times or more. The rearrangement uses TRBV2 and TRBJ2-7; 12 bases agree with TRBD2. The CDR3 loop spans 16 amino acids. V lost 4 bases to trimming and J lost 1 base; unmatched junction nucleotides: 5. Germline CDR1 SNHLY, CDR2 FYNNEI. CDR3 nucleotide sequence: TGTGCCAGCAGTGCGGGGGGACTAGCGGGTTCCTACGAGCAGTACTTC. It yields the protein CASSAGGLAGSYEQYF.

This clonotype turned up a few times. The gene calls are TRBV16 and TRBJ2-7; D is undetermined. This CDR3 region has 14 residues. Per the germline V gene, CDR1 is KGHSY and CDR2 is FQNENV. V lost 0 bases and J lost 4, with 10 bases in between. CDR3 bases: TGTGCCAGCAGCCAATCCCCCGCAGTATACGAGCAGTACTTC. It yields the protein CASSQSPAVYEQYF.

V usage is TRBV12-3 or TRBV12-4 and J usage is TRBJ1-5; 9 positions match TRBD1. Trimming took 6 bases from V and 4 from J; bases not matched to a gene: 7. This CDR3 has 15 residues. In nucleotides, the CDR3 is TGTGCCAGCAGAGTCTGGGGACAGGGAAATCAGCCCCAGCATTTT. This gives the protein CASRVWGQGNQPQHF.

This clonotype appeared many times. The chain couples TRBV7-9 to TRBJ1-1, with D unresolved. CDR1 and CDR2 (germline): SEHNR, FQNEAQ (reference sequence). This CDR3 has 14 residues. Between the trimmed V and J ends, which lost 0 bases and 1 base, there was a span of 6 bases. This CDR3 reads CASSLAFPNTEAFF. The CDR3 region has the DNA TGTGCCAGCAGCTTAGCTTTTCCGAACACTGAAGCTTTCTTT.